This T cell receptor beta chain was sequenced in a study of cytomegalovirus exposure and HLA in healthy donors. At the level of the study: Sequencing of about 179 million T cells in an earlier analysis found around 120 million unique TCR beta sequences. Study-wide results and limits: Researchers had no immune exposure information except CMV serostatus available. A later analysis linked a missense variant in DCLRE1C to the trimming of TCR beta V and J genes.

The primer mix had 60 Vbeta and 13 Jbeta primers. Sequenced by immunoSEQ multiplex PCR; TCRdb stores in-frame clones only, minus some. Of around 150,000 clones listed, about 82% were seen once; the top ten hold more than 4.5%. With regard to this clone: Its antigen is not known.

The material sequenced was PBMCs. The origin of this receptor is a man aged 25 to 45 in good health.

As DNA, the CDR3 is TGTGCCACCAATCCCGGCGGGGTCTACGAGCAGTACTTC. Protein sequence: CATNPGGVYEQYF. The chain couples TRBV2 to TRBJ2-7, with D possibly TRBD2 on 6 matching bases. The CDR3 contains 13 residues. Germline loops: CDR1 SNHLY, CDR2 FYNNEI. Trimming removed 10 bases from V and 3 bases from J, with 16 bases in between.